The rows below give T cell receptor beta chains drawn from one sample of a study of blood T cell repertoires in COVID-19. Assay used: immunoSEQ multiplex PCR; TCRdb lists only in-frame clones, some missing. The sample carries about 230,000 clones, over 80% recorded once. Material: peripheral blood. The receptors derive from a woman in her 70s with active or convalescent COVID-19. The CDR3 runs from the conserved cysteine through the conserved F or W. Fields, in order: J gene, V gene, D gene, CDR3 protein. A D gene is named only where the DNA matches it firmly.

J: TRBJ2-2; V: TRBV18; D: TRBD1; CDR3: CASSPPGQGNTGELFF
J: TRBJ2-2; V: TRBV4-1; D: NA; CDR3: CATADTNTGELFF
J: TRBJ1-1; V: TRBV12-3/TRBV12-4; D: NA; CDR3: CASSAQGTEAFF
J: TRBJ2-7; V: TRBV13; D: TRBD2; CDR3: CASSSQTARNTPGDYRRYEQYF
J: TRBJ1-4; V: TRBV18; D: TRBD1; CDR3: CASSPSGTATNEKLFF
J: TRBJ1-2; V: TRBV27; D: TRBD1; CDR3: CASSLTGGVRGYTF
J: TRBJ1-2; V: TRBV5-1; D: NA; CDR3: CASSLSPGNNYGYTF
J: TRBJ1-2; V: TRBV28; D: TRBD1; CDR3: CATHGPSGGVWYGYTF
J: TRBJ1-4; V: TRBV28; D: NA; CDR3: CASLLGTGKLFF
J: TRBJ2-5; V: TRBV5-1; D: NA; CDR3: CASRSQGAQETQYF
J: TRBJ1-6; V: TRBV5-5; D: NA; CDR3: CASSLAGVGSPLHF
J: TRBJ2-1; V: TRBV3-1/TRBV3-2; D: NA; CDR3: CASSLGQNNEQFF
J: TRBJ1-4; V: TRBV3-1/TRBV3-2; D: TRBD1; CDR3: CASSQRTGHEKLFF
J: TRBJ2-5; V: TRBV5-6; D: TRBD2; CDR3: CASAAGGREETQYF
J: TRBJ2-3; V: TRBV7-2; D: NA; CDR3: CASTFVAVSTDTQYF
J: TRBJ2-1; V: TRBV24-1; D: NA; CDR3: CATSAQGSTYNEQFF
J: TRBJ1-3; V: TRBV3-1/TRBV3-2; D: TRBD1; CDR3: CASTLGPGQSGNTIYF
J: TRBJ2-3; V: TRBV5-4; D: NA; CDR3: CASSQGSARTDTQYF
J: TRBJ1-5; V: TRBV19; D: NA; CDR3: CASRGASPPLGNQPQHF
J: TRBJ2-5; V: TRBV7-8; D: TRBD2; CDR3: CASSLSSGWRETQYF
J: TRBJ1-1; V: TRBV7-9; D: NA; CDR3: CASSSGPGAFF
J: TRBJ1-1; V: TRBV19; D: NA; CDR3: CASSSQAGQNTEAFF
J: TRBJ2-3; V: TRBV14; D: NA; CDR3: CASSRLGAGSRDTQYF
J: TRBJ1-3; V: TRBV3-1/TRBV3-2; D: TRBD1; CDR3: CASSQEKDRGIGNTIYF
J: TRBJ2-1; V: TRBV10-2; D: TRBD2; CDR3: CASRPGSGGRHEQFF
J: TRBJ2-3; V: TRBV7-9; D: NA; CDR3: CASSLRAWVGDTQYF
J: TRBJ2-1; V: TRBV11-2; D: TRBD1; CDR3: CASSNRGYITDEQFF
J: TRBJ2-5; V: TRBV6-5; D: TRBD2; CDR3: CASSYTASGAGETQYF
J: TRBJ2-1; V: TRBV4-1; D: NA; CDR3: CASSPRGGGGDEQFF
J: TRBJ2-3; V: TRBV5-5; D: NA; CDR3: CASSLELLTDTQYF
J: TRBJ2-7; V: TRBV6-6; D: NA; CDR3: CAAANRVGGEQYF
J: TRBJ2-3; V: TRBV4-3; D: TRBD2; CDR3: CASSQHLAGWGPDTQYF
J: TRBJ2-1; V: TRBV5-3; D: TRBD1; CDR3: CARSLKDRGNEQFF
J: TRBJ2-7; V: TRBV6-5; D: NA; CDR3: CASSRTTATYEQYF
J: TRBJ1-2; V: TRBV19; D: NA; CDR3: CAVSSYSGYTF
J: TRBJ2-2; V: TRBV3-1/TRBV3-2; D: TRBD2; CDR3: CASSPFSGSPGELFF
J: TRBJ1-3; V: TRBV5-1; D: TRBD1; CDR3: CASSLTGGLIYSGNTIYF
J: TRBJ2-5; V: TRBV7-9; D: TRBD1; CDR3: CASSLGQGIQETQYF
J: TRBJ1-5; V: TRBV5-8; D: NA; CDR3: CASSSRQNSNQPQHF
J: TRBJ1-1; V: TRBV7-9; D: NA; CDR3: CASSASHRVNTEAFF
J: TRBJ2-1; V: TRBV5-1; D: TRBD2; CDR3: CASSRKLAGDPEQFF
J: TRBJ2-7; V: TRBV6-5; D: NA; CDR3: CASSYITKPYEQYF
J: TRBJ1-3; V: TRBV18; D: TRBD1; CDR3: CASSPGQGLRTIYF
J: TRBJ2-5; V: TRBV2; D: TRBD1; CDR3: CASSESRAGGYETQYF
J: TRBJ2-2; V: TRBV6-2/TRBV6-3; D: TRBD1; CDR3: CASSLRGPTGELFF
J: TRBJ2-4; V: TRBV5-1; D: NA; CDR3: CASTSIVGSGTQYF
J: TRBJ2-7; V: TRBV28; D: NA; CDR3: CASTSDRGIHEQYF
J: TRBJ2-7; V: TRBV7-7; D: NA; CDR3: CASSRQPTSSEQYF
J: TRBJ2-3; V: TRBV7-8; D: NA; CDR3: CASTLLGDGTDTQYF
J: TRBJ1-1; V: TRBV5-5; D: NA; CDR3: CASSQNGPTDRAFF
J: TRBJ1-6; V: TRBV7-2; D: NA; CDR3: CASSLEMASPLHF
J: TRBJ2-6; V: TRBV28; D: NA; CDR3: CASKTTSSGANVLTF
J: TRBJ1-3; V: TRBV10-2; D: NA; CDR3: CASTENYDTIYF